A selection of T cell receptor beta chains follows, all from one sample in a study of beta chain features in type 1 diabetes. Measured with immunoSEQ multiplex PCR; TCRdb has only the in-frame clones, and not every one. The table records about 260,000 clones, around 22% of them present only once. Sequenced input: naive CD4+ T cells from blood. The receptors derive from a young woman with type 1 diabetes. Each CDR3 is given with its conserved first and last residue. D genes are given only for firm matches. Some rows have no size entry. The others give once, few or many, or a class for an expanded clone.

abundance | j_gene | v_gene | d_gene | CDR3nt | CDR3aa
once | TRBJ1-2 | TRBV29-1 | . | TGCAGCGCAAACCTCCAGGGTTGGGGCTACACCTTC | CSANLQGWGYTF
. | TRBJ2-7 | TRBV4-1 | . | TGCGCCAGCAGCCCCGGACTATCCTACGAGCAGTACTTC | CASSPGLSYEQYF
few | TRBJ2-5 | TRBV11-1 | . | TGTGCCAGCAGCCTCTCACGCGGAGGGAGGACAGAGACCCAGTACTTC | CASSLSRGGRTETQYF
. | TRBJ2-6 | TRBV7-6 | . | TGTGCCAGCAGCTCTAGCTTTGGGGCCAACGTCCTGACTTTC | CASSSSFGANVLTF
. | TRBJ2-1 | TRBV29-1 | TRBD2 | TGCAGCGTTACTAGCGACTACAATGAGCAGTTCTTC | CSVTSDYNEQFF
. | TRBJ2-7 | TRBV11-3 | . | TGTGCCAGCAGCTTAACAAGCTCCTACGAGCAGTACTTC | CASSLTSSYEQYF
. | TRBJ2-7 | TRBV18 | . | TGTGCCAGCTCACCTAGCGTGCCCACCGAGCAGTACTTC | CASSPSVPTEQYF
. | TRBJ1-2 | TRBV14 | . | TGTGCCAGCAGCCGCGACTTGGGGGCGCTGGGCTACACCTTC | CASSRDLGALGYTF
. | TRBJ2-1 | TRBV4-1 | . | TGCGCCAGCAGCTTCCGGGAGATTGATGAGCAGTTCTTC | CASSFREIDEQFF
few | TRBJ2-7 | TRBV15 | . | TGTGCCACCAGCAGAGAGCCAGACCGAGGACTCTACGAGCAGTACTTC | CATSREPDRGLYEQYF
few | TRBJ1-3 | TRBV29-1 | . | TGCAGCGTCTTAGACAACAACTCTGGAAACACCATATATTTT | CSVLDNNSGNTIYF
. | TRBJ2-1 | TRBV5-4 | TRBD2 | TGTGCCAGCAGCGCCACGGCGGCGGGAGGGTCCTACAATGAGCAGTTCTTC | CASSATAAGGSYNEQFF
. | TRBJ2-7 | TRBV11-2 | . | TGTGCCAGCAGCTTCCCCATTGGCAGGGGAGGGTACGAGCAGTACTTC | CASSFPIGRGGYEQYF